Listed below are T cell receptor beta chains from one sample, sequenced in a study of glioma-infiltrating T cells after dendritic cell vaccination. The method was immunoSEQ multiplex PCR; TCRdb's version includes in-frame clones alone and lacks a portion of them. The sample consists of around 100,000 clones, 80% to 90% of them appearing once. The specimen was blood, collected before dendritic cell vaccination. These receptors originate from a human donor with glioblastoma. CDR3s include the opening cysteine and the closing phenylalanine or tryptophan. The D gene is left open where the match is weak. Rows give clone size only sometimes, using once, few, many, or a class for an expanded clone.

CDR3nt,CDR3aa,j_gene,len,d_gene,v_gene,abundance
TGTGCCAGCAGCTTACCCACAGGGGGAAAAGCTTTCTTT,CASSLPTGGKAFF,TRBJ1-1,13,TRBD1,TRBV11-3,NA
TGTGCCAGCAGCCGACTAGCGGGGCGCACAGATACGCAGTATTTT,CASSRLAGRTDTQYF,TRBJ2-3,15,TRBD2,TRBV6-5,NA
TGTGCCAGCGGACGACAGAGACGGAACACTGAAGCTTTCTTT,CASGRQRRNTEAFF,TRBJ1-1,14,NA,TRBV27,NA
TGTGCCAGCACCGTTACGGGGACAGGACAAGAGACCCAGTACTTC,CASTVTGTGQETQYF,TRBJ2-5,15,TRBD1,TRBV7-9,NA
TGTGCCAGCAGCTTGGACAGGGCGAACACTGAAGCTTTCTTT,CASSLDRANTEAFF,TRBJ1-1,14,TRBD1,TRBV7-3,NA
TGCGCCAGCAGCTTGAGCCCGGTGACAGATACGCAGTATTTT,CASSLSPVTDTQYF,TRBJ2-3,14,NA,TRBV5-1,NA
TGTGCCAGCAGCGTAATAAGCGGGGGGAGCCCAGATACGCAGTATTTT,CASSVISGGSPDTQYF,TRBJ2-3,16,TRBD2,TRBV9,NA
TGTGCCAGCAGCTTAGTACGGGCAGATACGCAGTATTTT,CASSLVRADTQYF,TRBJ2-3,13,NA,TRBV7-9,NA
TGTGCCACCAGCAGAGATCAGGGGGCTGCTAACTATGGCTACACCTTC,CATSRDQGAANYGYTF,TRBJ1-2,16,TRBD1,TRBV15,NA
TGTGCCAGCAGTTACTCGCGTTTCCCAAGTCCCGAAAAACTGTTTTTT,CASSYSRFPSPEKLFF,TRBJ1-4,16,NA,TRBV6-5,NA
TGTGCCGGAGGTCACGGGGGGAGCACTGGGGCCAACGTCCTGACTTTC,CAGGHGGSTGANVLTF,TRBJ2-6,16,TRBD2,TRBV30,NA
TGTGCCAGCTTTGAAAGGGGAGGGGGCTATGGCTACACCTTC,CASFERGGGYGYTF,TRBJ1-2,14,NA,TRBV19,few
TGCGCCAGCAGCTTTAGCGGGAATGAGCAGTTCTTC,CASSFSGNEQFF,TRBJ2-1,12,TRBD2,TRBV10-2,NA
TGTGCCAGCAGCCAAAGGGTAGCGGGGGGGGGAGAGACCCAGTACTTC,CASSQRVAGGGETQYF,TRBJ2-5,16,TRBD2,TRBV4-2,NA